The clone carrying this T cell receptor beta chain was seen a handful of times. Antigen unknown. V gave up 6 bases and J gave up 0 bases, with 9 bases separating them. Germline assignment: CDR1 MNHEY and CDR2 SMNVEV (reference sequence). CDR3 length: 14 amino acids. Treatment of the sample: roughly ten-day PBMC culture with coronavirus spike peptide pools or control peptides (ViraFEST assay). Under the ViraFEST approach, antigen-specific T cells were expanded with peptide pools and TCRs subsequently sequenced. The source of the sample is a study of vaccination and CD4 T cells after COVID-19. In the study overall: Every participant was given two doses of BNT162b2 or mRNA-1273 vaccine.

Cultured CD4+ T-cell DNA underwent Oncomine TCR Beta short-read sequencing. In TCRdb, the PCR reads were re-called with MiXCR into one record per CDR3 protein. In the table there are about 10,000 distinct CDR3 sequences, 50% to 70% of which are singletons. Sequenced: CD4+ T cells from blood, cultured in vitro. The chain carries TRBV27 and TRBJ1-3; D is ambiguous. The sequence derives from a human donor who had recovered from COVID-19. This chain's CDR3 is CASSQTGSGNTIYF. CDR3 DNA sequence: TGTGCCAGCAGCCAGACCGGCTCTGGAAACACCATATATTTT.